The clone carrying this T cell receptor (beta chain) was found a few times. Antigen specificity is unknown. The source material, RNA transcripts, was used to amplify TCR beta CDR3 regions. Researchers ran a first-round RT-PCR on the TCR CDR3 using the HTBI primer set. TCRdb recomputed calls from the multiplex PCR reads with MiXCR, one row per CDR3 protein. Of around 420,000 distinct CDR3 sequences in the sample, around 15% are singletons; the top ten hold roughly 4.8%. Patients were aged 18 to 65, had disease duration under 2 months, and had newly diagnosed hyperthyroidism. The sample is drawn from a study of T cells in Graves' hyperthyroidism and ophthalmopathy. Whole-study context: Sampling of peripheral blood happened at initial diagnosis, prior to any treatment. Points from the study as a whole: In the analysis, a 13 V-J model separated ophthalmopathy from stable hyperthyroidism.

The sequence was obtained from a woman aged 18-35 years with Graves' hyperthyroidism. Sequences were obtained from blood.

The CDR3 loop is CASSWREGGSGEKLFF. Written as DNA, the CDR3 is TGCGCCAGCAGCTGGAGGGAAGGGGGATCGGGTGAAAAACTGTTTTTT. The chain couples TRBV5-1 to TRBJ1-4; D is perhaps TRBD1 (6 bases). Looked up from germline, CDR1 is SGHRS and CDR2 is YFSETQ. With 3 bases removed from V and 7 bases from J, the gap between germline ends came to 19 bases. The CDR3 consists of 16 residues.